One T cell receptor beta chain is described in this entry. Its target is not known. The CDR3 consists of 14 residues. Germline-derived CDR1 and CDR2 are SGHTA and FQGNSA. Trimming removed 5 bases from V and 2 bases from J; junction bases left unmatched: 5. Several immunoSEQ 96-well plates shared each subset's DNA, each plate a replicate. Measured with immunoSEQ multiplex PCR; TCRdb has only the in-frame clones, and not every one. The sample has about 2,100,000 clones; about 93% are singletons. This sample is drawn from a study of shared clonotypes between healthy human individuals. Study details: Contributing individuals were two females and three males aged 18 to 49.

General study points: Lower generation probabilities were found for non-shared clonotypes than for those shared by all four donors. Across a handful of donors, naive CD4 shared roughly 5%, naive CD8 about 3.2%, memory CD4 roughly 2.3%, memory CD8 0.4%.

Naive CD8 cells lacked CD45RO and underwent positive selection for CCR7, leaving out terminally differentiated effector memory CD45RA+ cells. This chain links TRBV7-2 with TRBJ2-7; 8 nucleotides match TRBD2. The sequencing sample was made of naive CD8+ T cells from PBMCs. The TCR comes from a man aged 18 to 30 in good health. Some clones in this sample may be carry-over from other donors' samples. The CDR3 sequence: CASSRGGGTYEQYF. DNA for the CDR3: TGTGCCAGCAGCCGGGGGGGCGGAACCTACGAGCAGTACTTC. Combining the CDR3 with reference TRBV7-2 and TRBJ2-7 gives the whole variable domain GAGVSQSPSNKVTEKGKDVELRCDPISGHTALYWYRQSLGQGLEFLIYFQGNSAPDKSGLPSDRFSAERTGGSVSTLTIQRTQQEDSAVYLCASSRGGGTYEQYFGPGTRLTVT.